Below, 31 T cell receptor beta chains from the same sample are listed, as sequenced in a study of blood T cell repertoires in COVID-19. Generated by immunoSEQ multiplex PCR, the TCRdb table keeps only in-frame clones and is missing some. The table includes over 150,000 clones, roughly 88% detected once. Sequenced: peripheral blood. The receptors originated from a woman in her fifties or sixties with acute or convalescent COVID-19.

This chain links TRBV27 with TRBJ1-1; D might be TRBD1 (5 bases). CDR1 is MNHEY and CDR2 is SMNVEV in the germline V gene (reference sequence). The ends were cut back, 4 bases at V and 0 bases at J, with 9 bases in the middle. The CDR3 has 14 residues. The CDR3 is CASSSWGLNTEAFF. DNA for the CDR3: TGTGCCAGCAGTTCGTGGGGCCTGAACACTGAAGCTTTCTTT.

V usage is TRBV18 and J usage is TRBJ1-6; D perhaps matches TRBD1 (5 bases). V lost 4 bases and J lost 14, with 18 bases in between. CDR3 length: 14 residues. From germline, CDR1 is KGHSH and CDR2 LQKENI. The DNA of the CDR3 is TGTGCCAGCTCACAGGCCGGGGGTTCCGGCACCCTCCACTTT. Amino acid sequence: CASSQAGGSGTLHF.

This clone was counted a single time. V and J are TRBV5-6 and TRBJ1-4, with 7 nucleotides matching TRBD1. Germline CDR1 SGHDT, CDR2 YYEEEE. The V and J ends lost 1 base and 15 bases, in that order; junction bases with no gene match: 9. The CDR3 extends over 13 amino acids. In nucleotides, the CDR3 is TGTGCCAGCAGCTTGCCTAGACAGGGAGTTATGTTTTTT. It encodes CASSLPRQGVMFF.

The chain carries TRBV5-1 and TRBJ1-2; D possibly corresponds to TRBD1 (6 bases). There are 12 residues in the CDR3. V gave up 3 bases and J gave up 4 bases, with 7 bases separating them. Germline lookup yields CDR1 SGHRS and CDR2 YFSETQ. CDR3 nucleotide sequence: TGCGCCAGCAGCTCAGGGGTCTATGGCTACACCTTC. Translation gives CASSSGVYGYTF. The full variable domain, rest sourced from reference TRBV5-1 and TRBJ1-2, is KAGVTQTPRYLIKTRGQQVTLSCSPISGHRSVSWYQQTPGQGLQFLFEYFSETQRNKGNFPGRFSGRQFSNSRSEMNVSTLELGDSALYLCASSSGVYGYTFGSGTRLTVV.

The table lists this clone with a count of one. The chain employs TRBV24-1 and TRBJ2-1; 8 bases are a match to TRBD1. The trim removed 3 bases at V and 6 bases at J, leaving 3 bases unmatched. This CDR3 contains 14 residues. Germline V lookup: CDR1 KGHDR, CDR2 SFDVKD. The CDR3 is CATSDPTGGNEQFF. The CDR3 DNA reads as TGTGCCACCAGTGATCCTACAGGGGGCAATGAGCAGTTCTTC.

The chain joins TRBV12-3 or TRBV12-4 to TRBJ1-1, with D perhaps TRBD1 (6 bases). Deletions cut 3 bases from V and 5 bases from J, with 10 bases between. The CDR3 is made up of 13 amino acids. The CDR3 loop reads CASSLGAVTEAFF. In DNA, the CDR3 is TGTGCCAGCAGTTTGGGGGCGGTGACTGAAGCTTTCTTT.

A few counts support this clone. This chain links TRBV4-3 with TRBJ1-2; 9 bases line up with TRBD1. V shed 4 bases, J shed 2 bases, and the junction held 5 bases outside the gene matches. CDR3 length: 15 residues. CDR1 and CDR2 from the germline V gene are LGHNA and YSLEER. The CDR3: CASSPGTGKNYGYTF. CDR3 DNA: TGCGCCAGCAGCCCTGGGACAGGGAAAAACTATGGCTACACCTTC.

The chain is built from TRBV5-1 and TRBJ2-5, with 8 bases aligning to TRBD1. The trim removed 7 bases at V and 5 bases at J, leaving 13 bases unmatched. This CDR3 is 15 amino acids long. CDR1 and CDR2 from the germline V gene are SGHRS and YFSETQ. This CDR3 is CASRPDRGGQETQYF. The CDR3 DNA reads TGCGCCAGCCGTCCTGACAGGGGAGGACAGGAGACCCAGTACTTC. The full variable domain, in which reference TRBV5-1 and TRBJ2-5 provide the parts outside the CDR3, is KAGVTQTPRYLIKTRGQQVTLSCSPISGHRSVSWYQQTPGQGLQFLFEYFSETQRNKGNFPGRFSGRQFSNSRSEMNVSTLELGDSALYLCASRPDRGGQETQYFGPGTRLLVL.

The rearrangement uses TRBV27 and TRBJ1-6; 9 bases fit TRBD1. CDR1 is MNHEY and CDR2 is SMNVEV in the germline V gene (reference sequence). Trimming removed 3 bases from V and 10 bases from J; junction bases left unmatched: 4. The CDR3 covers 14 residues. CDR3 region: CASSFGTGRSPLHF. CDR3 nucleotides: TGTGCCAGCAGTTTCGGGACAGGGCGATCACCCCTCCACTTT.

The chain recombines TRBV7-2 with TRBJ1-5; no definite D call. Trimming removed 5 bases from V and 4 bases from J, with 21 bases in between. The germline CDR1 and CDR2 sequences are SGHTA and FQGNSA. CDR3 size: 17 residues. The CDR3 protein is CASSPTNLAYGNQPQHF. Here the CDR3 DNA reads TGTGCCAGCAGCCCAACGAACCTTGCGTACGGGAATCAGCCCCAGCATTTT.

CDR3: CASRPPGQVNSPLHF. The CDR3 nucleotides read TGTGCCAGCAGGCCCCCGGGACAGGTTAATTCACCCCTCCACTTT. The chain employs TRBV6-1 and TRBJ1-6, with TRBD1 matching over 8 bases. J was trimmed by 6 bases and V by 6 bases; bases with no gene match: 7. CDR1 is MNHNS and CDR2 is SASEGT in the germline V gene. The CDR3 is 15 amino acids.

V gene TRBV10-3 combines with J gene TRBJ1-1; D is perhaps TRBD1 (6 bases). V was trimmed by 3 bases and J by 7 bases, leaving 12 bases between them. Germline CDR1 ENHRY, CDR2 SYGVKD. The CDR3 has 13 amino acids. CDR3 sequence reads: CAISEQGDLEAFF. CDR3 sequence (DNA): TGTGCCATCAGTGAACAGGGAGACCTTGAAGCTTTCTTT.

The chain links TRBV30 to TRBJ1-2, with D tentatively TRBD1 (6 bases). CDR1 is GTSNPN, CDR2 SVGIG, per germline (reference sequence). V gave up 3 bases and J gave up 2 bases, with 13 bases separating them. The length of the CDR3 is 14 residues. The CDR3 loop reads CAWRAGGRNYGYTF. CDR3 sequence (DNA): TGTGCCTGGAGGGCGGGGGGGCGCAACTATGGCTACACCTTC.

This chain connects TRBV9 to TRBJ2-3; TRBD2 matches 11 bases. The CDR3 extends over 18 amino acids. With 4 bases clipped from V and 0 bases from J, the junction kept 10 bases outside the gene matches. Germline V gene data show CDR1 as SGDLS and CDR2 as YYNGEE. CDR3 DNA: TGTGCCAGCAGCCTCGTTGGTAGCGGGGGGGCTAGCACAGATACGCAGTATTTT. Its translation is CASSLVGSGGASTDTQYF.

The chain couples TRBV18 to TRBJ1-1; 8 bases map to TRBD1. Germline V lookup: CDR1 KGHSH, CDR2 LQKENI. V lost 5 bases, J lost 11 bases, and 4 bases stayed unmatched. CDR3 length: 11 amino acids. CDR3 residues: CASSIQGEAFF. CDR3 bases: TGTGCCAGCTCAATACAGGGGGAGGCTTTCTTT.

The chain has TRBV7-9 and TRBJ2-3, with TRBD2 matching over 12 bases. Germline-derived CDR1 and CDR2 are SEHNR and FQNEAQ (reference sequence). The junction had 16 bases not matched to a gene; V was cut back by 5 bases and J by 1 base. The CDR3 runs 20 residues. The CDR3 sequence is CASSTSLLAGGRGGTDTQYF. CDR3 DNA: TGTGCCAGCAGCACCAGCCTACTAGCGGGGGGACGCGGGGGCACAGATACGCAGTATTTT.

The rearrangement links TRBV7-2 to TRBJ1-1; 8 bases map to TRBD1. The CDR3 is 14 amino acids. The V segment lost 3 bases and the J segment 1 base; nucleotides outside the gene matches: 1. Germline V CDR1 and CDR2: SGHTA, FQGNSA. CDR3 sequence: CASSFDRGNTEAFF. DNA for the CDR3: TGTGCCAGCAGCTTCGACAGGGGGAACACTGAAGCTTTCTTT.

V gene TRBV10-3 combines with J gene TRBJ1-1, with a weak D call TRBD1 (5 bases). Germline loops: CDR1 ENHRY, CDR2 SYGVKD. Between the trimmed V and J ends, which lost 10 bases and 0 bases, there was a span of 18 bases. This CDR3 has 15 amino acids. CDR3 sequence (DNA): TGTGCCACCAGGACGGCGGGACCAGTGAACACTGAAGCTTTCTTT. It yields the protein CATRTAGPVNTEAFF.

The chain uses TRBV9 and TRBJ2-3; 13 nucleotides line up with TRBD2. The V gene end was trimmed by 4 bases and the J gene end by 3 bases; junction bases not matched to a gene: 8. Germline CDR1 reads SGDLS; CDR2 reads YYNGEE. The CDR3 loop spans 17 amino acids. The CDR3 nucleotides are TGTGCCAGCAGCCCCGGACTAGCGGGGGTTGGGACAGATACGCAGTATTTT. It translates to CASSPGLAGVGTDTQYF.

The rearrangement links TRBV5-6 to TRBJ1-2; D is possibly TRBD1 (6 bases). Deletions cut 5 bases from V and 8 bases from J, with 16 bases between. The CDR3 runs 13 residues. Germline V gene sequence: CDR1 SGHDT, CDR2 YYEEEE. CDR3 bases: TGTGCCAGCAGGAGTACAGGGATTCGGGGCTACACCTTC. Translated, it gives CASRSTGIRGYTF.

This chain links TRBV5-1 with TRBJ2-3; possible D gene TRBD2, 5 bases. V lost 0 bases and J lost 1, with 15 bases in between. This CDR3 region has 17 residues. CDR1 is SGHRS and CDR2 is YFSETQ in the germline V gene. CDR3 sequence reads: CASSLAGSPRGTDTQYF. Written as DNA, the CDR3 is TGCGCCAGCAGCTTGGCGGGGTCCCCCCGGGGCACAGATACGCAGTATTTT.

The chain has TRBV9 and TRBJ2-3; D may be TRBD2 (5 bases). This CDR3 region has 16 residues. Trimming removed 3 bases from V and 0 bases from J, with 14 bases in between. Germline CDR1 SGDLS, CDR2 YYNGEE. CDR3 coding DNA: TGTGCCAGCAGCGCCTTACCCGGGATTAGCACAGATACGCAGTATTTT. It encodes CASSALPGISTDTQYF.

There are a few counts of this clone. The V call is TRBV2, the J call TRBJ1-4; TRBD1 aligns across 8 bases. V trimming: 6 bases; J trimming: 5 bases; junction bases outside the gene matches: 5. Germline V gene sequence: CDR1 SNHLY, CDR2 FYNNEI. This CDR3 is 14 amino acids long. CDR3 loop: CASRPGQANEKLFF. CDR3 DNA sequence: TGTGCCAGCAGACCGGGACAGGCAAATGAAAAACTGTTTTTT.

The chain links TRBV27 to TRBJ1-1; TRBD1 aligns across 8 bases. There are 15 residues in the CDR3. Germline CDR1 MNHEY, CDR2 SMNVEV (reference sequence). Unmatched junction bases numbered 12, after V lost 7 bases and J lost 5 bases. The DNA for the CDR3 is TGTGCCAGCATACCCCCGACAGGGGAGGATACTGAAGCTTTCTTT. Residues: CASIPPTGEDTEAFF.

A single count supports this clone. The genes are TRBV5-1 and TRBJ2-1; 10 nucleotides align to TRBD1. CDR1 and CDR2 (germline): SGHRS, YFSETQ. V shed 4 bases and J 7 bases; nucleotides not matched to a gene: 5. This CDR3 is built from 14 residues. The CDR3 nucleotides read TGCGCCAGCAGCGCCGGACAGGGGGGGAATGAGCAGTTCTTC. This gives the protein CASSAGQGGNEQFF.

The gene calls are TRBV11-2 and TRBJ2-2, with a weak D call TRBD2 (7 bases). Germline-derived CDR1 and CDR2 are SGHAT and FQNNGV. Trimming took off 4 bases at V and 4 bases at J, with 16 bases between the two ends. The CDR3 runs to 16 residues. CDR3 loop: CASSSERGATTGELFF. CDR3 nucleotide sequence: TGTGCCAGCAGCTCTGAACGGGGGGCGACCACCGGGGAGCTGTTTTTT.

The DNA of the CDR3 is TGCAGTGCTAGTAGCCCCCGGGGGGGGTTGCTTAACAATGAGCAGTTCTTC. Translation: CSASSPRGGLLNNEQFF. V gene TRBV20-1 combines with J gene TRBJ2-1, with TRBD2 matching 8 bases. J was trimmed by 5 bases and V by 3 bases; bases with no gene match: 15. Germline CDR1 is DFQATT and CDR2 is SNEGSKA (reference sequence). This CDR3 region has 17 residues.

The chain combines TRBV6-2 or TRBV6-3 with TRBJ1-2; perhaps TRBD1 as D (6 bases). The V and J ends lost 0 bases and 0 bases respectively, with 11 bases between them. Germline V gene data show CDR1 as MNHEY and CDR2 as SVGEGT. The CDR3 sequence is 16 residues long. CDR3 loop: CASSYSRGASNYGYTF. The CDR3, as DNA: TGTGCCAGCAGTTACTCTCGGGGGGCGTCTAACTATGGCTACACCTTC.

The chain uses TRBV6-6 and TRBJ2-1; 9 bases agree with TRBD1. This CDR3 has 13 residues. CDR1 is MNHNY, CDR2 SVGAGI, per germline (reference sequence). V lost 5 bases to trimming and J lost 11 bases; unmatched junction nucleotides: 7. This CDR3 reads CASSRYRGPQQFF. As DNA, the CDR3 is TGTGCCAGCAGTCGGTACAGGGGGCCGCAGCAGTTCTTC.

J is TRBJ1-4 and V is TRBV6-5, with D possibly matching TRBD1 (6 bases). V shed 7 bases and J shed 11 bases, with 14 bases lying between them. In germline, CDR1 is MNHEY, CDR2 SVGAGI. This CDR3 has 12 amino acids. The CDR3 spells CASMIKGGKLFF. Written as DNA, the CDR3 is TGTGCCAGCATGATAAAAGGGGGTAAACTGTTTTTT.

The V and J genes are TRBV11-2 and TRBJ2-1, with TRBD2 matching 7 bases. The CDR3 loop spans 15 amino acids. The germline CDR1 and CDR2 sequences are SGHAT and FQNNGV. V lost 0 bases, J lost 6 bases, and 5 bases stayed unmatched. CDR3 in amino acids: CASSLDLGGGNEQFF. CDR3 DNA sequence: TGTGCCAGCAGCTTAGATCTTGGGGGGGGCAATGAGCAGTTCTTC.